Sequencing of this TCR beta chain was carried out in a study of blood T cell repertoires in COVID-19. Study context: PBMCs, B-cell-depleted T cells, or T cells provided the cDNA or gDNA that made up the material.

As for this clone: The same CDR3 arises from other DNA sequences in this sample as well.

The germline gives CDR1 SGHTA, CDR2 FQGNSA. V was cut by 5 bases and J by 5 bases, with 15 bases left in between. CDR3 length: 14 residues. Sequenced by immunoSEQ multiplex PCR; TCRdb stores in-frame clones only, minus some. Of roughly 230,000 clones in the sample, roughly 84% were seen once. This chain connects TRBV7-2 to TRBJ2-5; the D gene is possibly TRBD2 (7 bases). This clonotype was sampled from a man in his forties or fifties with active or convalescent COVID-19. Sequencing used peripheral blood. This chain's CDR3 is CASSPGGGGETQYF. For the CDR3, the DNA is TGTGCCAGCAGCCCGGGGGGCGGAGGGGAGACCCAGTACTTC.